These 20 T cell receptor beta chains share one sample of origin, sequenced in a study of brain metastases from non-small cell lung cancer. Here immunoSEQ multiplex PCR was the method, and the copy in TCRdb shows in-frame clones only, minus some. The sample contains around 2,500 clones, roughly 88% of which appear only once. Specimen: primary lung tumor tissue. These TCRs come from a donor aged 40 or older with non-small cell lung cancer.

In this sample, this clone turned up a few times. The rearrangement uses TRBV7-2 and TRBJ2-7; 10 bases line up with TRBD2. This CDR3 is built from 14 residues. Germline-derived CDR1 and CDR2 are SGHTA and FQGNSA. Trimming removed 5 bases from V and 3 bases from J; junction bases left unmatched: 4. The CDR3 DNA reads TGTGCCAGCAGCCTATGGACTAGCGGCTACGAGCAGTACTTC. Translation gives CASSLWTSGYEQYF.

The V and J genes are TRBV27 and TRBJ1-4, with D unresolved. The CDR3 contains 14 residues. The germline V gene has CDR1 MNHEY and CDR2 SMNVEV (reference sequence). Deletions cut 2 bases from V and 7 bases from J, with 11 bases between. The CDR3 sequence: CASSLAHLGEKLFF. In nucleotides, the CDR3 is TGTGCCAGCAGTTTAGCACACCTCGGTGAAAAACTGTTTTTT.

The rearrangement links TRBV11-3 to TRBJ1-1, with D unclear. From germline, CDR1 is SGHNT and CDR2 YENEEA. Trimming left V 1 base short and J 5 bases short, with 11 bases between. The CDR3 extends over 14 amino acids. The CDR3 nucleotides are TGTGCCAGCAGCTTAGTGTCTTTTGGGACTGAAGCTTTCTTT. Its protein product is CASSLVSFGTEAFF.

The gene calls are TRBV29-1 and TRBJ2-5, with TRBD1 identical over 9 bases. The J call may be wrong; the DNA end is better matched by TRBJ2-7. The CDR3 runs to 14 residues. Germline CDR1 and CDR2: SQVTM and ANQGSEA. DNA of the CDR3: TGCAGCGTTGCGGGACAGGGCATCTACTACGAGCAGTACTTC. Protein product: CSVAGQGIYYEQYF.

J is TRBJ1-1 and V is TRBV9, with no clear D. CDR1 SGDLS and CDR2 YYNGEE come from the germline V gene. The CDR3 runs 13 residues. The V and J ends lost 9 bases and 0 bases respectively, with 12 bases between them. The CDR3 protein is CANSREMNTEAFF. CDR3 sequence (DNA): TGTGCCAACTCTAGGGAGATGAACACTGAAGCTTTCTTT. Variable domain in full (rest from reference TRBV9 and TRBJ1-1): DSGVTQTPKHLITATGQRVTLRCSPRSGDLSVYWYQQSLDQGLQFLIQYYNGEERAKGNILERFSAQQFPDLHSELNLSSLELGDSALYFCANSREMNTEAFFGQGTRLTVV.

The chain combines TRBV12-3 or TRBV12-4 with TRBJ1-1; the D is unclear. Trimming pared 3 bases from V and 7 bases from J, leaving 12 bases between. The CDR3 contains 13 residues. This CDR3 is CASSFDLRYEAFF. The CDR3 region has the DNA TGTGCCAGCAGTTTTGATTTGCGGTATGAAGCTTTCTTT.

V and J are TRBV6-1 and TRBJ1-2, with D possibly matching TRBD1 (6 bases). CDR3 length: 15 residues. Per germline, CDR1 MNHNS and CDR2 SASEGT. Trimming took off 2 bases at V and 1 base at J, with 11 bases between the two ends. The DNA for the CDR3 is TGTGCCAGCAGTGAATTATCCAGGGGTAACTATGGCTACACCTTC. This encodes CASSELSRGNYGYTF.

The genes are TRBV7-9 and TRBJ2-1; possible D gene TRBD2, 6 bases. Germline CDR1 and CDR2: SEHNR and FQNEAQ (reference sequence). The CDR3 extends over 14 amino acids. With 4 bases removed from V and 0 bases from J, the gap between germline ends came to 7 bases. The CDR3 region is CASSSTSSYNEQFF. Written as DNA, the CDR3 is TGTGCCAGCAGCTCGACTAGCTCCTACAATGAGCAGTTCTTC.

This clone was observed a single time. This rearrangement joins TRBV4-1 to TRBJ1-6, with a tentative D call TRBD1 (5 bases). The V gene's germline CDR1 is MGHRA and CDR2 YSYEKL. The CDR3 extends over 14 amino acids. The V gene lost 4 bases and the J gene lost 8 bases, with 12 bases spanning the gap. This chain's CDR3 is CASSLDRDYSPLHF. Here the CDR3 DNA reads TGCGCCAGCAGCCTAGACAGAGACTATTCACCCCTCCACTTT.

This chain joins TRBV5-1 and TRBJ2-2; 12 bases fit TRBD2. V shed 9 bases, J shed 5 bases, and the junction held 17 bases outside the gene matches. The CDR3 consists of 18 residues. Germline V gene sequence: CDR1 SGHRS, CDR2 YFSETQ. The CDR3 bases are TGCGCCACCGCGTGGCGGCTAGCGGGGGGGCCGGGTACCGGGGAGCTGTTTTTT. This encodes CATAWRLAGGPGTGELFF.

In this sample, this clone turned up a few times. The chain combines TRBV11-1 with TRBJ2-3; D is perhaps TRBD1 (6 bases). Germline lookup yields CDR1 SGHAT and CDR2 FQDESV (reference sequence). The CDR3 covers 13 residues. CDR3 sequence: CATAQGSTDTQYF. CDR3 DNA sequence: TGTGCAACGGCCCAGGGGAGCACAGATACGCAGTATTTT.

The chain links TRBV18 to TRBJ2-1, with TRBD2 matching 12 bases. The CDR3 has 16 amino acids. CDR1 and CDR2 from the germline V gene are KGHSH and LQKENI. Unmatched junction bases numbered 4, after V lost 4 bases and J lost 3 bases. CDR3 coding DNA: TGTGCCAGCTCACGACAGGGACTAGCGGGCTACAATGAGCAGTTCTTC. Its protein is CASSRQGLAGYNEQFF. Filled out from reference TRBV18 and TRBJ2-1, the complete variable domain reads NAGVMQNPRHLVRRRGQEARLRCSPMKGHSHVYWYRQLPEEGLKFMVYLQKENIIDESGMPKERFSAEFPKEGPSILRIQQVVRGDSAAYFCASSRQGLAGYNEQFFGPGTRLTVL.

This clone was seen just once. The chain joins TRBV2 to TRBJ2-5; 15 nucleotides agree with TRBD2. The CDR3 contains 19 residues. Unmatched junction bases numbered 14, after V lost 4 bases and J lost 5 bases. CDR1 and CDR2 from the germline V gene are SNHLY and FYNNEI. The CDR3 sequence is CASSVLLGLAGGLWETQYF. Written as DNA, the CDR3 is TGTGCCAGCAGTGTACTTCTTGGACTAGCGGGGGGGCTATGGGAGACCCAGTACTTC.

Of note for this clone: One end of the junction varies from germline; a read error may be responsible. This chain links TRBV19 with TRBJ1-6; D is unresolved. CDR1 is LNHDA and CDR2 is SQIVND in the germline V gene (reference sequence). This CDR3 region has 16 residues. The chain's CDR3 is CTSRVAANSYNSPLHF. CDR3 nucleotide sequence: TGTACCAGTAGAGTTGCGGCAAACTCCTATAATTCACCCCTCCACTTT. The whole variable domain, remainder taken from reference TRBV19 and TRBJ1-6, is DGGITQSPKYLFRKEGQNVTLSCEQNLNHDAMYWYRQDPGQGLRLIYYSQIVNDFQKGDIAEGYSVSREKKESFPLTVTSAQKNPTAFYLCTSRVAANSYNSPLHFGNGTRLTVT.

Concerning this clone: This may stem from a read error, because a much larger clone lies one nucleotide away. Different DNA sequences within this sample yield the same CDR3. The chain carries TRBV5-4 and TRBJ2-1; 7 bases fit TRBD1. Trimming at V came to 5 bases and at J to 7 bases, leaving 6 bases not matched to a gene. From germline, CDR1 is SGHNT and CDR2 YYREEE (reference sequence). CDR3 length: 13 amino acids. DNA of the CDR3: TGTGCCAGCAGTTTGACAGGGCGTAATGAGCAGTTCTTC. As protein: CASSLTGRNEQFF. The full variable domain, with the rest looked up from reference TRBV5-4 and TRBJ2-1, is ETGVTQSPTHLIKTRGQQVTLRCSSQSGHNTVSWYQQALGQGPQFIFQYYREEENGRGNFPPRFSGLQFPNYSSELNVNALELDDSALYLCASSLTGRNEQFFGPGTRLTVL.

The chain joins TRBV27 to TRBJ2-3, with 9 bases matching TRBD2. The CDR3 runs 16 residues. V trimming: 2 bases; J trimming: 2 bases; junction bases outside the gene matches: 5. Germline lookup yields CDR1 MNHEY and CDR2 SMNVEV (reference sequence). The CDR3 is CASSLLAGPYTDTQYF. The CDR3 DNA reads TGTGCCAGCAGTTTACTAGCGGGACCTTACACAGATACGCAGTATTTT.

This sequence joins TRBV11-1 and TRBJ2-5; 10 bases map to TRBD2. V shed 9 bases, J shed 5 bases, and the junction held 15 bases outside the gene matches. Germline V gene lookup returns CDR1 SGHAT and CDR2 FQDESV (reference sequence). The CDR3 totals 16 residues. CDR3 loop: CASTKPLAGVGETQYF. CDR3 DNA sequence: TGTGCCAGTACGAAACCCCTAGCGGGGGTGGGGGAGACCCAGTACTTC.

This clone was seen only once. V gene TRBV10-3 combines with J gene TRBJ1-2, with TRBD1 matching over 7 bases. From germline, CDR1 is ENHRY and CDR2 SYGVKD. With 7 bases clipped from V and 4 bases from J, the junction kept 6 bases outside the gene matches. CDR3 length: 13 residues. CDR3 sequence reads: CAINAGGFYGYTF. As DNA, the CDR3 is TGTGCCATCAATGCAGGGGGATTCTATGGCTACACCTTC.

J is TRBJ1-5 and V is TRBV6-5, with TRBD1 as a possible D gene (5 bases). The CDR3 sequence is 15 residues long. With 2 bases removed from V and 10 bases from J, the gap between germline ends came to 18 bases. Germline CDR1 is MNHEY and CDR2 is SVGAGI. CDR3 protein: CASSYGGEATDPQHF. For the CDR3, the DNA is TGTGCCAGCAGTTACGGAGGGGAGGCTACTGATCCCCAGCATTTT.

The chain is built from TRBV7-3 and TRBJ2-4; 10 positions match TRBD1. V gave up 5 bases and J gave up 9 bases; unmatched junction bases: 4. CDR1 is SGHTA and CDR2 is FQGTGA in the germline V gene. This CDR3 has 13 amino acids. CDR3 in DNA: TGTGCCAGCAGCCGGGACAGGGGTGTCATTCAGTACTTC. This translates into CASSRDRGVIQYF.